Below, 21 T cell receptor beta chains from the same sample are listed, as sequenced in a study of T cell responses to AZD1222 COVID-19 vaccine. Repertoires were generated with immunoSEQ multiplex PCR, while TCRdb's copy carries only in-frame clones and drops some. This sample's clone table lists 150,000 or so clones. Sequencing input: peripheral blood. These receptors all come from an adult in good health.

This chain uses TRBV5-6 with TRBJ2-5, with TRBD1 as a possible D gene (5 bases). V lost 0 bases and J 1 base, leaving 10 bases between the germline ends. The CDR3 is made up of 15 amino acids. Germline V gives CDR1 SGHDT, CDR2 YYEEEE. CDR3 residues: CASSLVLGAQETQYF. For the CDR3, the DNA is TGTGCCAGCAGCTTGGTATTAGGGGCCCAAGAGACCCAGTACTTC. Complete variable domain (other parts from reference TRBV5-6 and TRBJ2-5): DAGVTQSPTHLIKTRGQQVTLRCSPKSGHDTVSWYQQALGQGPQFIFQYYEEEERQRGNFPDRFSGHQFPNYSSELNVNALLLGDSALYLCASSLVLGAQETQYFGPGTRLLVL.

V is TRBV6-2 or TRBV6-3 and J is TRBJ1-5; 7 positions agree with TRBD1. CDR3 size: 16 residues. With V trimmed by 2 bases and J by 1 base, 5 bases remained unmatched. CDR1 MNHEY and CDR2 SVGEGT come from the germline V gene. The CDR3, as DNA: TGTGCCAGCAGTTACAGGGGGCAGCACAGCAATCAGCCCCAGCATTTT. It codes for CASSYRGQHSNQPQHF.

The V call is TRBV2, the J call TRBJ1-1; D uncertain. Trimming removed 6 bases at V and 0 bases at J, with 11 bases between. There are 14 residues in the CDR3. Germline V lookup: CDR1 SNHLY, CDR2 FYNNEI. The CDR3 loop is CASSANGLNTEAFF. CDR3 bases: TGTGCCAGCAGCGCGAATGGCCTGAACACTGAAGCTTTCTTT.

On this clone itself: The identical CDR3 is also encoded by other nucleotide sequences in the sample. The J gene is TRBJ2-1, the V gene TRBV2, with D hard to call. Germline loops: CDR1 SNHLY, CDR2 FYNNEI. V was trimmed by 1 base and J by 1 base, leaving 8 bases between them. The CDR3 runs to 15 residues. CDR3 DNA: TGTGCCAGCAGTGAAGGTCAAAGTTCCTACAATGAGCAGTTCTTC. Amino acid sequence: CASSEGQSSYNEQFF. The full variable domain, its missing parts supplied by reference TRBV2 and TRBJ2-1, is EPEVTQTPSHQVTQMGQEVILRCVPISNHLYFYWYRQILGQKVEFLVSFYNNEISEKSEIFDDQFSVERPDGSNFTLKIRSTKLEDSAMYFCASSEGQSSYNEQFFGPGTRLTVL.

This chain connects TRBV3-1 (or the pseudogene TRBV3-2) to TRBJ2-7; D not certain. The length of the CDR3 is 15 residues. Deletions cut 1 base from V and 0 bases from J, with 10 bases between. CDR1 is LGHDT and CDR2 is YNNKEL in the germline V gene (reference sequence). CDR3 amino acids: CASSQGQEPSYEQYF. The CDR3 DNA follows: TGTGCCAGCAGCCAAGGGCAGGAGCCCTCCTACGAGCAGTACTTC.

This rearrangement joins TRBV11-2 to TRBJ2-5; perhaps TRBD1 as D (6 bases). The CDR3 covers 14 residues. Germline CDR1 SGHAT, CDR2 FQNNGV. The ends were cut back, 5 bases at V and 5 bases at J, with 15 bases in the middle. For the CDR3, the DNA is TGTGCCAGCAGCATAACAGGGATCGTCGAGACCCAGTACTTC. Its protein product is CASSITGIVETQYF. The whole variable domain, filled in from reference TRBV11-2 and TRBJ2-5, reads EAGVAQSPRYKIIEKRQSVAFWCNPISGHATLYWYQQILGQGPKLLIQFQNNGVVDDSQLPKDRFSAERLKGVDSTLKIQPAKLEDSAVYLCASSITGIVETQYFGPGTRLLVL.

The J gene is TRBJ1-6, the V gene TRBV6-5; 9 bases align to TRBD1. V gave up 2 bases and J gave up 10 bases; unmatched junction bases: 9. The CDR3 is made up of 16 amino acids. CDR1 is MNHEY and CDR2 is SVGAGI in the germline V gene. The DNA for the CDR3 is TGTGCCAGCAGTTACGTACAGGGGGCAGTCCAATCACCCCTCCACTTT. It encodes CASSYVQGAVQSPLHF.

The chain carries TRBV2 and TRBJ2-5; no clear D. V dropped 10 bases and J dropped 2 bases, with 14 bases sitting between them. The CDR3 totals 13 residues. The V gene's germline CDR1 is SNHLY and CDR2 FYNNEI. The CDR3 DNA reads as TGTGCCATACAAACGATCCGGCAAGAGACCCAGTACTTC. Amino acids: CAIQTIRQETQYF.

The chain couples TRBV7-9 to TRBJ2-3; 7 bases match TRBD2. V was clipped by 5 bases and J by 3 bases; unmatched bases: 8. This CDR3 comprises 15 residues. Germline V lookup: CDR1 SEHNR, CDR2 FQNEAQ (reference sequence). The CDR3 here is CASSPRTRQTDTQYF. In DNA, the CDR3 is TGTGCCAGCAGCCCCAGGACTAGACAGACAGATACGCAGTATTTT.

V and J are TRBV7-6 and TRBJ2-7; 8 bases match TRBD1. The CDR3 contains 14 residues. Germline CDR1 is SGHVS and CDR2 is FNYEAQ. V lost 1 base, J lost 4 bases, and 3 bases stayed unmatched. DNA for the CDR3: TGTGCCAGCAGCTTAGGGACAGGGCAATACGAGCAGTACTTC. Its protein is CASSLGTGQYEQYF.

The chain joins TRBV4-1 to TRBJ2-7; D unresolved. V lost 0 bases and J lost 3, with 12 bases in between. This CDR3 spans 15 amino acids. Germline CDR1 MGHRA, CDR2 YSYEKL. The CDR3 loop reads CASSQDFRYGYEQYF. DNA for the CDR3: TGCGCCAGCAGCCAAGATTTCCGGTACGGCTACGAGCAGTACTTC.

The chain carries TRBV28 and TRBJ2-2; 7 bases are shared with TRBD1. J was trimmed by 7 bases and V by 5 bases; bases with no gene match: 13. Germline loops: CDR1 MDHEN, CDR2 SYDVKM. The CDR3 spans 16 residues. For the CDR3, the DNA is TGTGCCAGCAGTCAAGTGGGGACAGTTCAGGGCGGGGAGCTGTTTTTT. This encodes CASSQVGTVQGGELFF.

The V call is TRBV12-5, the J call TRBJ1-3, with 7 bases identical to TRBD1. The V gene's germline CDR1 is LGHNT and CDR2 FRNRAP. There are 16 residues in the CDR3. J lost 3 bases, V lost 2 bases, and 7 bases had no gene match. The CDR3 DNA is TGTGCTAGTGGTTTGCCGACAGGGACGAGTGGAAACACCATATATTTT. Translated: CASGLPTGTSGNTIYF.

This CDR3 is CASSTIGLAGGPSSYNEQFF. The CDR3 bases are TGTGCCAGCAGCACTATTGGACTAGCGGGGGGGCCAAGCTCCTACAATGAGCAGTTCTTC. This sequence joins TRBV7-8 and TRBJ2-1; TRBD2 matches at 15 bases. This CDR3 region has 20 residues. J lost 0 bases, V lost 5 bases, and 11 bases had no gene match. Germline CDR1 reads SGHVS; CDR2 reads FQNEAQ.

The rearrangement uses TRBV2 and TRBJ2-2; D is tentatively TRBD1 or TRBD2 (5 bases each). Germline V gives CDR1 SNHLY, CDR2 FYNNEI. The CDR3 spans 17 residues. V was pared by 2 bases and J by 0 bases, with 13 bases between. The CDR3 sequence: CASSESRRDANTGELFF. For the CDR3, the DNA is TGTGCCAGCAGTGAAAGTCGCAGGGACGCGAACACCGGGGAGCTGTTTTTT.

The CDR3: CASRTRNRGNLNTEAFF. The CDR3 DNA sequence: TGTGCCAGCAGAACCCGAAACAGGGGAAACTTGAACACTGAAGCTTTCTTT. The gene calls are TRBV27 and TRBJ1-1, with TRBD1 matching 7 bases. The germline V gene has CDR1 MNHEY and CDR2 SMNVEV (reference sequence). V was clipped by 6 bases and J by 0 bases; unmatched bases: 13. The CDR3 has 17 residues.

The chain has TRBV6-6 and TRBJ2-7; D might be TRBD2 (5 bases). Per the germline V gene, CDR1 is MNHNY and CDR2 is SVGAGI (reference sequence). This CDR3 is 15 amino acids long. Trimming shortened V by 0 bases and J by 7 bases, and 16 bases separated the two germline ends. CDR3 nucleotide sequence: TGTGCCAGCAGTTACTCGAGGGCAGGTTCTGGGGAGCAGTACTTC. This translates into CASSYSRAGSGEQYF.

The J gene is TRBJ2-1, the V gene TRBV28; D gene uncertain. Germline loops: CDR1 MDHEN, CDR2 SYDVKM. Deletions cut 5 bases from V and 6 bases from J, with 8 bases between. The CDR3 runs 12 residues. CDR3 bases: TGTGCCAGCAGTACCCGGCTCAATGAGCAGTTCTTC. It translates to CASSTRLNEQFF. The full variable domain, with the rest looked up from reference TRBV28 and TRBJ2-1, is DVKVTQSSRYLVKRTGEKVFLECVQDMDHENMFWYRQDPGLGLRLIYFSYDVKMKEKGDIPEGYSVSREKKERFSLILESASTNQTSMYLCASSTRLNEQFFGPGTRLTVL.

The J gene is TRBJ2-1, the V gene TRBV15; D gene unclear. The CDR3 consists of 18 residues. Germline loops: CDR1 LNHNV, CDR2 YYDKDF (reference sequence). V lost 2 bases and J lost 2, with 19 bases in between. The CDR3 here is CATSRPRIASRPYNEQFF. The CDR3 nucleotides are TGTGCCACCAGCAGACCCCGCATTGCGAGTCGCCCCTACAATGAGCAGTTCTTC.

This chain uses TRBV3-1 (or the pseudogene TRBV3-2) with TRBJ1-2; D not certain. V lost 4 bases and J lost 3, with 15 bases in between. Germline V gives CDR1 LGHDT, CDR2 YNNKEL (reference sequence). CDR3 length: 15 residues. CDR3 sequence reads: CASSPLGGAHYGYTF. Written as DNA, the CDR3 is TGTGCCAGCAGCCCCTTAGGAGGCGCTCACTATGGCTACACCTTC.

This sequence joins TRBV29-1 and TRBJ2-1; 10 bases agree with TRBD1. The CDR3 has 15 amino acids. CDR1 is SQVTM, CDR2 ANQGSEA, per germline. J lost 9 bases, V lost 6 bases, and 14 bases had no gene match. CDR3 sequence reads: CSVQPTGTGVFEQFF. The CDR3 coding sequence is TGCAGCGTGCAACCTACCGGGACAGGGGTGTTTGAGCAGTTCTTC.